The T cell receptor (beta chain) described here comes from a study of T cell clonality in common variable immunodeficiency. Notes on the study in general: Fewer deletions and N-nucleotide insertions were reportedly seen in common variable immunodeficiency TCR beta sequences.

This clone was seen ten or more times. Its antigen is not identified. The read comes to an end 3 residues before the CDR3 does, leaving the germline J gene to fill in the end. CDR3 length: 12 amino acids. V was trimmed by 3 bases and J by 6 bases, leaving 8 bases between them. Germline V gene lookup returns CDR1 MNHNS and CDR2 SASEGT. Here immunoSEQ multiplex PCR was the method, and the copy in TCRdb shows in-frame clones only, minus some. This sample comprises about 33,000 clones, none seen once only. The specimen was peripheral blood mononuclear cells. The V call is TRBV6-1, the J call TRBJ1-1; D possibly corresponds to TRBD1 (5 bases). This receptor was identified in a human donor with common variable immunodeficiency. CDR3 sequence reads: CASSDQGPEAFF. The sequenced part of the CDR3 DNA is TGTGCCAGCAGTGATCAGGGTCCTGAA.